The 25 T cell receptor beta chains in this list originate from one sample, sequenced in a study of identical twins (dated by TCRdb to 2016 to 2017). Library preparation employed 5' RACE. The sample was run on an Illumina HiSeq 2000. TCRdb reran the public reads through fastp at Q25 and MiXCR, keeping productive beta chains. Each record represents a unique CDR3 protein, reported with the most common genes and DNA among its rows. For this sample the table gives 310,000 or so distinct CDR3 sequences, of which roughly 10% were detected only once. The ten largest clonotypes hold roughly 7% of the sample. The data were also submitted as part of a second study, on yellow fever vaccine responses in identical twins.

The sequenced material came from CD8+ T cells sorted from blood. These receptor sequences come from a woman aged 18 to 35 in good health.

This clonotype was recorded many times. The chain employs TRBV7-3 and TRBJ2-1; TRBD2 is a possible D gene (6 bases). The CDR3 has 13 amino acids. Germline V CDR1 and CDR2: SGHTA, FQGTGA. Trimming removed 6 bases at V and 6 bases at J, with 12 bases between. The CDR3 DNA is TGTGCCAGCAGGTCCCCTAGCGCCAATGAGCAGTTCTTC. This gives the protein CASRSPSANEQFF.

This chain links TRBV4-3 with TRBJ2-3; D call uncertain. CDR1 and CDR2 (germline): LGHNA, YSLEER. The CDR3 has 14 amino acids. V lost 0 bases to trimming and J lost 0 bases, with 4 bases between them. CDR3 residues: CASSQDFSTDTQYF. The CDR3 coding sequence is TGCGCCAGCAGCCAAGATTTTAGCACAGATACGCAGTATTTT.

This clonotype was observed a few times. The J gene is TRBJ2-1, the V gene TRBV20-1; 8 positions match TRBD2. V lost 3 bases and J lost 8; bases outside the gene matches: 3. Looked up from germline, CDR1 is DFQATT and CDR2 is SNEGSKA (reference sequence). This CDR3 has 12 amino acids. DNA of the CDR3: TGCAGTGCTAGTCGGGGGGGGGATGAGCAGTTCTTC. This gives the protein CSASRGGDEQFF.

This clonotype has more than one count but fewer than ten. The rearrangement links TRBV12-3 or TRBV12-4 to TRBJ1-2; D gene unclear. With 3 bases removed from V and 3 bases from J, the gap between germline ends came to 8 bases. This CDR3 has 13 residues. CDR3 DNA: TGTGCCAGCAGTTTTAGGGTCGACTATGGCTACACCTTC. This encodes CASSFRVDYGYTF.

The chain combines TRBV7-9 with TRBJ2-7; no reliable D call. This CDR3 is 14 amino acids long. Germline V lookup: CDR1 SEHNR, CDR2 FQNEAQ (reference sequence). V dropped 5 bases and J dropped 2 bases, with 13 bases sitting between them. CDR3 amino acids: CASSSQESPYEQYF. CDR3 DNA: TGTGCCAGCAGCAGCCAGGAATCGCCCTACGAGCAGTACTTC. Full variable domain (rest looked up from reference TRBV7-9 and TRBJ2-7): DTGVSQNPRHKITKRGQNVTFRCDPISEHNRLYWYRQTLGQGPEFLTYFQNEAQLEKSRLLSDRFSAERPKGSFSTLEIQRTEQGDSAMYLCASSSQESPYEQYFGPGTRLTVT.

This clonotype was picked up many times. The rearrangement uses TRBV12-3 or TRBV12-4 and TRBJ2-3; D is uncertain. The CDR3 contains 14 residues. With 3 bases removed from V and 0 bases from J, the gap between germline ends came to 7 bases. The CDR3 loop is CASSFVGSTDTQYF. The CDR3 DNA reads TGTGCCAGCAGTTTTGTGGGGAGCACAGATACGCAGTATTTT.

This clonotype was seen many times. The chain links TRBV10-3 to TRBJ2-5, with 11 positions matching TRBD2. The germline V gene has CDR1 ENHRY and CDR2 SYGVKD. The CDR3 covers 13 residues. With 6 bases clipped from V and 5 bases from J, the junction kept 2 bases outside the gene matches. The CDR3 sequence: CAIRTSGTETQYF. The CDR3 DNA reads as TGTGCCATCAGGACTAGCGGGACTGAGACCCAGTACTTC.

The chain carries TRBV7-9 and TRBJ2-1; D possibly corresponds to TRBD1 (5 bases). Between the trimmed V and J ends, which lost 4 bases and 2 bases, there was a span of 12 bases. Germline-derived CDR1 and CDR2 are SEHNR and FQNEAQ (reference sequence). CDR3 length: 15 residues. The CDR3 sequence: CASSSKTATYNEQFF. CDR3 DNA: TGTGCCAGCAGCTCAAAGACAGCAACCTACAATGAGCAGTTCTTC. Supplemented by reference TRBV7-9 and TRBJ2-1, the full variable domain reads DTGVSQNPRHKITKRGQNVTFRCDPISEHNRLYWYRQTLGQGPEFLTYFQNEAQLEKSRLLSDRFSAERPKGSFSTLEIQRTEQGDSAMYLCASSSKTATYNEQFFGPGTRLTVL.

In this sample, this clonotype turned up a few times. The chain is built from TRBV15 and TRBJ2-7; TRBD1 matches at 10 bases. The J segment lost 2 bases and the V segment lost 6 bases, leaving 4 bases of the junction unmatched. Germline loops: CDR1 LNHNV, CDR2 YYDKDF (reference sequence). This CDR3 has 14 residues. The CDR3, as DNA: TGTGCCACCAGGAGCGGGACAGGGGCCTACGAGCAGTACTTC. Protein: CATRSGTGAYEQYF. Based on the CDR3 plus reference TRBV15 and TRBJ2-7, the full variable domain is DAMVIQNPRYQVTQFGKPVTLSCSQTLNHNVMYWYQQKSSQAPKLLFHYYDKDFNNEADTPDNFQSRRPNTSFCFLDIRSPGLGDTAMYLCATRSGTGAYEQYFGPGTRLTVT.

This clonotype showed up many times. This rearrangement joins TRBV9 to TRBJ1-2; 11 bases agree with TRBD1. Germline V gene lookup returns CDR1 SGDLS and CDR2 YYNGEE. The CDR3 sequence is 15 residues long. Losses at the gene ends were 3 bases for V and 3 bases for J; bases not matched to a gene: 4. CDR3 nucleotides: TGTGCCAGCAGCGCGCGGACAGGGGGCGACTATGGCTACACCTTC. Translating it yields CASSARTGGDYGYTF.

The chain joins TRBV28 to TRBJ2-1; perhaps TRBD2 as D (7 bases). The CDR3 consists of 17 residues. V dropped 3 bases and J dropped 6 bases, with 21 bases sitting between them. In germline, CDR1 is MDHEN, CDR2 SYDVKM. The CDR3 spells CASSLGGGVGVGNEQFF. In DNA, the CDR3 is TGTGCCAGCAGTTTGGGGGGGGGCGTGGGAGTGGGCAATGAGCAGTTCTTC.

Remarks on this clonotype: A much larger clonotype is one base distant, so this may be a read error. CDR3 sequence reads: CATSRGDPGANVLTF. The DNA for the CDR3 is TGTGCCACCAGCAGAGGCGACCCTGGGGCCAACGTCCTGACTTTC. This chain links TRBV15 with TRBJ2-6; D gene uncertain. The germline CDR1 and CDR2 sequences are LNHNV and YYDKDF (reference sequence). This CDR3 spans 15 amino acids. Between the trimmed V and J ends, which lost 1 base and 2 bases, there was a span of 6 bases.

There are a few counts of this clonotype. V gene TRBV7-9 combines with J gene TRBJ2-3; tentative D call: TRBD2 (6 bases). V was pared by 1 base and J by 2 bases, with 10 bases between. There are 15 residues in the CDR3. Germline V CDR1 and CDR2: SEHNR, FQNEAQ (reference sequence). Here the CDR3 DNA reads TGTGCCAGCAGCTTAGGGGACTTTAACACAGATACGCAGTATTTT. Protein sequence: CASSLGDFNTDTQYF.

The chain is built from TRBV11-3 and TRBJ2-5; 8 bases fit TRBD1. V was clipped by 5 bases and J by 3 bases; unmatched bases: 8. Germline CDR1 is SGHNT and CDR2 is YENEEA. The CDR3 spans 15 residues. The CDR3 sequence: CASSDRDRTEETQYF. The CDR3 DNA sequence: TGTGCCAGCAGCGACCGGGACAGGACGGAAGAGACCCAGTACTTC.

This clonotype was counted only a few times. The chain uses TRBV6-1 and TRBJ2-7, with D perhaps TRBD2 (5 bases). V lost 2 bases and J 0 bases, leaving 11 bases between the germline ends. Germline values: CDR1 MNHNS, CDR2 SASEGT. The CDR3 covers 15 residues. The CDR3 here is CASSERGRSSYEQYF. The CDR3 DNA is TGTGCCAGCAGTGAACGCGGGCGGTCCTCCTACGAGCAGTACTTC.

Comment on this clonotype: A much larger clone differs from this one at a single base, so this may be a read error. The CDR3 ends on some other residue instead of the conserved phenylalanine or tryptophan, so this is likely a read error. The CDR3 nucleotides read TGTGCCAGCGACTCTTTTCCCCGGGACTTCCGCACAGATACGCAGTATGTT. The encoded protein is CASDSFPRDFRTDTQYV. V gene TRBV7-9 combines with J gene TRBJ2-3; tentatively, D is TRBD2 (6 bases). Trimming stripped 8 bases from V and 1 base from J, with 22 bases between. The CDR3 covers 17 residues. Looked up from germline, CDR1 is SEHNR and CDR2 is FQNEAQ (reference sequence).

This clonotype occurred many times. The chain combines TRBV7-2 with TRBJ2-1; 9 bases are a match to TRBD1. The trim removed 4 bases at V and 8 bases at J, leaving 6 bases unmatched. The CDR3 totals 14 residues. Germline CDR1 reads SGHTA; CDR2 reads FQGNSA. The CDR3 loop reads CASSWGQGSHEQFF. CDR3 coding DNA: TGTGCCAGCAGCTGGGGACAGGGTAGCCATGAGCAGTTCTTC.

This clonotype appeared many times. The gene calls are TRBV5-1 and TRBJ2-2; D unclear. Trimming pared 1 base from V and 1 base from J, leaving 11 bases between. The CDR3 runs to 16 residues. The germline gives CDR1 SGHRS, CDR2 YFSETQ. CDR3 region: CASSLSGFGNTGELFF. In nucleotides, the CDR3 is TGCGCCAGCAGCTTGTCTGGTTTCGGGAACACCGGGGAGCTGTTTTTT. Complete variable domain (other parts from reference TRBV5-1 and TRBJ2-2): KAGVTQTPRYLIKTRGQQVTLSCSPISGHRSVSWYQQTPGQGLQFLFEYFSETQRNKGNFPGRFSGRQFSNSRSEMNVSTLELGDSALYLCASSLSGFGNTGELFFGEGSRLTVL.

This clonotype came up many times. This chain joins TRBV9 and TRBJ2-5; TRBD2 aligns across 9 bases. With 7 bases clipped from V and 5 bases from J, the junction kept 12 bases outside the gene matches. The germline V gene has CDR1 SGDLS and CDR2 YYNGEE. The CDR3 contains 15 residues. The CDR3 sequence: CASDEMGSGGETQYF. The CDR3 bases are TGTGCCAGCGACGAGATGGGAAGCGGGGGGGAGACCCAGTACTTC.

This clonotype was detected ten times or more. The chain links TRBV5-4 to TRBJ2-7; 7 bases match TRBD1. V was clipped by 0 bases and J by 0 bases; unmatched bases: 6. The germline CDR1 and CDR2 sequences are SGHNT and YYREEE (reference sequence). The length of the CDR3 is 16 residues. CDR3: CASSLGTGAFSYEQYF. Here the CDR3 DNA reads TGTGCCAGCAGCTTGGGCACAGGGGCCTTCTCCTACGAGCAGTACTTC.

This clonotype has only a few counts. V gene TRBV7-9 combines with J gene TRBJ1-4; D might be TRBD1 (5 bases). In germline, CDR1 is SEHNR, CDR2 FQNEAQ (reference sequence). The CDR3 is 14 residues long. Between the trimmed V and J ends, which lost 3 bases and 7 bases, there was a span of 12 bases. CDR3 DNA sequence: TGTGCCAGCAGCTTTCAGGGCCGGGGTGAAAAACTGTTTTTT. As protein: CASSFQGRGEKLFF.

V gene TRBV20-1 combines with J gene TRBJ2-1; a weak D match, TRBD2 (7 bases). Germline loops: CDR1 DFQATT, CDR2 SNEGSKA (reference sequence). V lost 0 bases and J 8 bases, leaving 23 bases between the germline ends. CDR3 length equals 17 residues. CDR3 residues: CSARDSLGGAFFDEQFF. The CDR3, as DNA: TGCAGTGCTAGAGATTCGCTGGGGGGGGCCTTCTTCGATGAGCAGTTCTTC.

This clonotype was picked up many times. The rearrangement links TRBV29-1 to TRBJ2-7; D not certain. The CDR3 length is 10 residues. Trimming took off 4 bases at V and 4 bases at J, with 5 bases between the two ends. CDR1 and CDR2 from the germline V gene are SQVTM and ANQGSEA. The CDR3 protein is CSVAGYEQYF. In nucleotides, the CDR3 is TGCAGCGTTGCAGGATACGAGCAGTACTTC.

The chain carries TRBV29-1 and TRBJ2-7, with D unresolved. V lost 7 bases, J lost 2 bases, and 15 bases lay in between. The CDR3 runs to 13 residues. CDR1 and CDR2 (germline): SQVTM, ANQGSEA. The CDR3 region is CSAAPDGTYEQYF. CDR3 DNA: TGCAGCGCTGCCCCGGACGGAACCTACGAGCAGTACTTC.

This clonotype appeared many times. The chain carries TRBV7-9 and TRBJ1-1, with 8 nucleotides matching TRBD1. Germline loops: CDR1 SEHNR, CDR2 FQNEAQ (reference sequence). V shed 5 bases, J shed 5 bases, and the junction held 7 bases outside the gene matches. The CDR3 is made up of 14 amino acids. The CDR3 nucleotides are TGTGCCAGCAGCCCCGACAGGGGACGAACTGAAGCTTTCTTT. Protein: CASSPDRGRTEAFF.